One sample yielded the 12 T cell receptor beta chains listed below, sequenced in a study of a mutant IDH1 vaccine in newly diagnosed glioma. Method: immunoSEQ multiplex PCR; TCRdb's copy keeps in-frame clones and lacks some. The top ten hold approximately 8% of the sample, which has more than 25,000 clones, around 80% seen once. Time point defined: week 35, safety follow-up. The content of each vaccine dose was 300 ug of mutant IDH1 20-mer peptide, and topical imiquimod accompanied it. Antigen specificity for these receptors is unknown. This specimen consisted of PBMCs, obtained from a glioma patient whose treatment included an IDH1 peptide vaccine. These receptors were taken from a man aged 50-59 years with glioma.

This clone was seen a handful of times. The chain joins TRBV2 to TRBJ1-6, with D unclear. Germline V CDR1 and CDR2: SNHLY, FYNNEI. The ends were cut back, 2 bases at V and 9 bases at J, with 11 bases in the middle. The CDR3 is 14 amino acids. The CDR3 reads CASSEREAGSPLHF. DNA for the CDR3: TGTGCCAGCAGTGAACGGGAGGCTGGTTCACCCCTCCACTTT.

The chain uses TRBV5-1 and TRBJ2-2, with TRBD1 as a possible D gene (6 bases). V gave up 0 bases and J gave up 1 base, with 13 bases separating them. The germline gives CDR1 SGHRS, CDR2 YFSETQ. The CDR3 loop spans 17 amino acids. The CDR3 nucleotides read TGCGCCAGCAGCTTGGCCGGTACAGGGAGGAACACCGGGGAGCTGTTTTTT. This codes for CASSLAGTGRNTGELFF. The whole variable domain, filled in from reference TRBV5-1 and TRBJ2-2, reads KAGVTQTPRYLIKTRGQQVTLSCSPISGHRSVSWYQQTPGQGLQFLFEYFSETQRNKGNFPGRFSGRQFSNSRSEMNVSTLELGDSALYLCASSLAGTGRNTGELFFGEGSRLTVL.

V gene TRBV9 combines with J gene TRBJ1-2; TRBD1 might be the D (5 bases). This CDR3 is built from 14 residues. V was clipped by 3 bases and J by 7 bases, with 16 bases between them. CDR1 is SGDLS, CDR2 YYNGEE, per germline. For the CDR3, the DNA is TGTGCCAGCAGCGAGCGGGGGGAGAGAATTGGCTACACCTTC. This codes for CASSERGERIGYTF.

The CDR3 region is CASSGATYEQYF. For the CDR3, the DNA is TGTGCCAGCAGTGGGGCTACCTACGAGCAGTACTTC. The chain is built from TRBV25-1 and TRBJ2-7; unclear D gene. From germline, CDR1 is MGHDK and CDR2 SYGVNS. This CDR3 comprises 12 residues. Trimming shortened V by 4 bases and J by 2 bases, and 6 bases separated the two germline ends.

The chain couples TRBV29-1 to TRBJ1-2, with 9 bases aligning to TRBD1. This CDR3 comprises 13 residues. Unmatched junction bases numbered 5, after V lost 5 bases and J lost 4 bases. Germline values: CDR1 SQVTM, CDR2 ANQGSEA. CDR3 sequence: CSVSMGQGYGYTF. CDR3 nucleotides: TGCAGCGTTTCCATGGGACAGGGCTATGGCTACACCTTC.

This chain connects TRBV27 to TRBJ2-1; D may be TRBD2 (6 bases). Trimming removed 7 bases at V and 8 bases at J, with 18 bases between. The CDR3 totals 14 residues. Germline V gene lookup returns CDR1 MNHEY and CDR2 SMNVEV (reference sequence). CDR3 amino acids: CASKIAAQRDEQFF. In DNA, the CDR3 is TGTGCCAGCAAGATAGCGGCCCAGCGAGATGAGCAGTTCTTC.

This sequence joins TRBV4-1 and TRBJ1-2, with a possible D match to TRBD1 (5 bases). This CDR3 comprises 14 residues. V was shortened by 0 bases and J by 4 bases, with 9 bases between the two germline ends. Germline CDR1 reads MGHRA; CDR2 reads YSYEKL. The CDR3 spells CASSQDQGSYGYTF. The CDR3 DNA reads as TGCGCCAGCAGCCAAGATCAGGGCAGCTATGGCTACACCTTC.

This clone was counted a single time. The chain carries TRBV20-1 and TRBJ2-1, with D unresolved. The V gene lost 6 bases and the J gene lost 7 bases, with 4 bases spanning the gap. The V gene's germline CDR1 is DFQATT and CDR2 SNEGSKA (reference sequence). This CDR3 is built from 9 residues. The CDR3 nucleotides are TGCAGTGCCGGAAATGAGCAGTTCTTC. Translation: CSAGNEQFF.

This chain links TRBV2 with TRBJ2-2, with D perhaps assigned TRBD1 or TRBD2 (5 bases each). Germline loops: CDR1 SNHLY, CDR2 FYNNEI. This CDR3 contains 14 residues. Trimming took 7 bases from V and 5 from J, leaving 14 bases between them. The CDR3 nucleotides read TGTGCCAGCACGGAGAGGGGCCGGACCGGGGAGCTGTTTTTT. It encodes CASTERGRTGELFF.

The chain combines TRBV7-2 with TRBJ2-2; a weak D match, TRBD2 (5 bases). In germline, CDR1 is SGHTA, CDR2 FQGNSA. This CDR3 is 13 amino acids long. Trimming left V 5 bases short and J 8 bases short, with 12 bases between. CDR3 nucleotide sequence: TGTGCCAGCAGCCCCAGCGGAGCGGGGGAGCTGTTTTTT. Residues: CASSPSGAGELFF.

This clone was picked up a small number of times. V is TRBV19 and J is TRBJ2-2, with D perhaps matching TRBD1 or TRBD2 (5 bases each). The ends were cut back, 6 bases at V and 6 bases at J, with 14 bases in the middle. The CDR3 is 14 amino acids. The germline V gene encodes CDR1 LNHDA and CDR2 SQIVND (reference sequence). The CDR3 here is CASSWDLGAGELFF. The CDR3 DNA reads TGTGCCAGTAGCTGGGACCTTGGCGCCGGGGAGCTGTTTTTT. Based on the CDR3 plus reference TRBV19 and TRBJ2-2, the full variable domain is DGGITQSPKYLFRKEGQNVTLSCEQNLNHDAMYWYRQDPGQGLRLIYYSQIVNDFQKGDIAEGYSVSREKKESFPLTVTSAQKNPTAFYLCASSWDLGAGELFFGEGSRLTVL.

The CDR3 loop reads CASSTPGHSSYEQYF. Here the CDR3 DNA reads TGTGCCAGCAGTACCCCGGGACATAGCTCCTACGAGCAGTACTTC. The chain employs TRBV6-7 and TRBJ2-7; tentative D call: TRBD1 (6 bases). TRBV6-7 counts as an open reading frame of uncertain function. Trimming pared 5 bases from V and 0 bases from J, leaving 14 bases between. The CDR3 covers 15 residues.